One and the same sample provided the 2 T cell receptor beta chains below, sequenced in a study of blood T cell repertoires in COVID-19. Method: immunoSEQ multiplex PCR; TCRdb's copy keeps in-frame clones and lacks some. The sample lists roughly 180,000 clones; over 70% were seen once. Source material: PBMCs or T cells enriched from blood (not recorded which). The receptor set was obtained from a woman between 40 and 50 years old with acute COVID-19.

CDR3: CASSQPGLAAGTQYF. CDR3 nucleotide sequence: TGTGCCAGCAGCCAGCCGGGACTAGCGGCCGGTACGCAGTATTTT. The chain employs TRBV3-1 (or the pseudogene TRBV3-2) and TRBJ2-3; 11 bases align to TRBD2. The CDR3 is 15 residues long. From germline, CDR1 is LGHDT and CDR2 YNNKEL (reference sequence). Germline trimming cut 3 bases from V and 8 bases from J; bases unmatched to any gene: 7.

In its sample, this clone was seen once. The chain joins TRBV25-1 to TRBJ1-3; 7 bases are shared with TRBD1. Germline CDR1 MGHDK, CDR2 SYGVNS. The CDR3 sequence is 13 residues long. Unmatched junction bases numbered 3, after V lost 5 bases and J lost 5 bases. The CDR3 is CASSTGARNTIYF. The CDR3 nucleotides are TGTGCCAGCAGTACAGGGGCTAGAAACACCATATATTTT.